The TCR beta chain under discussion was sequenced for a study of monozygotic twins with inflammatory bowel disease (dated by TCRdb to the late 2010s). In terms of the full investigation: A total of around 30 monozygotic twin pairs were included in the full study, comprising nine German pairs (four IBD-concordant, five IBD-discordant) and 19 IBD-discordant Danish pairs. Within discordant pairs, disease-associated traits were sought mainly by comparing IBD patients with their genetically identical healthy co-twins. Each individual had, on average, about 151 000 unique TCRalpha sequences and 181 000 unique TCRbeta sequences available for analysis.

From each donor, an approximately 2.5 ml peripheral blood sample was collected into PAXgene tubes and kept at -80 degrees C. Total RNA was isolated from whole blood with the PAXgene blood miRNA kit on an automated QIAcube, without T cell sorting. Deep TCRalpha and TCRbeta repertoire profiling with unique molecular barcoding was performed on peripheral blood of monozygotic twin pairs concordant or discordant for inflammatory bowel disease. Smoking habits were recorded for all twin pairs, with individuals classified as current, former or never smokers. What the authors observed across the whole study: Different T cell subtypes could not be distinguished in the analysis. TCRbeta repertoire diversity, by inverse Simpson index, was decreased in IBD patients compared with their healthy co-twins. The results gave no support for a single strong signal or clonotype linked to IBD. Repertoire similarity did not differ between concordant and discordant twins, possibly due to limited statistical power. Compared with healthy twins, IBD patients had fewer clonotypes in common with other individuals, a difference most pronounced in patients showing signs of disease activity. Because patients received different immunosuppressive treatments, the repertoires may have picked up extra background noise and variability between individuals.

Library preparation employed 5' RACE. Each TCR library was prepared from about 4,000 ng of total RNA. cDNA was synthesized with SMARTScribe reverse transcriptase in eight separate reactions per sample. During cDNA synthesis, template switching was used to introduce unique molecular identifiers that contained a 6-nucleotide sample barcode. Two nested PCRs of approximately 16 and 10 cycles amplified the TCRalpha and TCRbeta cDNA, and bead purification followed each PCR. Before amplification, the cDNA was both treated with uracil DNA-glycosylase and purified with the QIAquick PCR purification kit. The second PCR added Illumina TruSeq-compatible adapters along with sample-specific barcodes. TapeStation and Qubit were used to check library quality and concentration, and around 4.7 ng of each library was pooled. Pooled libraries were sequenced on an Illumina HiSeq2500 single-index Rapid Run with 2 x 100 bp reads and custom sequencing primers. As for the original processing: MiGEC version 1.2.6 was used for UMI-based consensus assembly, which corrected PCR and sequencing errors. MiXCR version 2.1.1 was used for V(D)J alignment, clonotype assembly and CDR3 extraction. Normalisation of gene usage, clonotype sharing and MAIT/NKT TCR abundance was achieved by analysing the top 1000, 10 000 and 20 000 clonotypes per sample. After downsampling to 27 000 UMIs, diversity was calculated as the inverse Simpson index using the vegan R package. Paired Mann-Whitney U tests were applied to discordant twin pairs, with Benjamini-Hochberg correction for multiple testing. Once TCRdb had reprocessed the reads, it stored one entry per CDR3 protein sequence and supplied no DNA. The V and J calls here are based on TCRdb, not the publication. This sample's table lists over 200,000 distinct CDR3 sequences. Of the sample, more than 7.5% falls within the top ten clones.

Sequences SGHKS (CDR1) and YYEKEE (CDR2) are obtained from the germline V gene (reference sequence). Taken from cysteine to phenylalanine, the CDR3 has 16 residues. Nucleotide data are not available. Regarding this clonotype: The clone's antigen remains unknown.

Recombination linked TRBV5-5 to TRBJ2-3; TCRdb indicates TRBD2, and absent DNA this call remains unverified. Material: blood. The sequence derives from a human donor with ulcerative colitis or Crohn's disease, or a healthy co-twin of an affected twin (not recorded which). The CDR3 is CASSPGLAGDTDTQYF. Joined to the reference TRBV5-5 and TRBJ2-3 proteins, this CDR3 gives the full variable domain: DAGVTQSPTHLIKTRGQQVTLRCSPISGHKSVSWYQQVLGQGPQFIFQYYEKEERGRGNFPDRFSARQFPNYSSELNVNALLLGDSALYLCASSPGLAGDTDTQYFGPGTRLTVL.